This T cell receptor beta chain was obtained from a study of cytomegalovirus exposure and HLA in healthy donors. Per germline, CDR1 SGHNT and CDR2 YYREEE (reference sequence). J was trimmed by 4 bases and V by 0 bases; bases with no gene match: 9. The CDR3 is made up of 17 amino acids. 60 Vbeta and 13 Jbeta primers were used in PCR. This table comes from immunoSEQ multiplex PCR, and its TCRdb copy is limited to in-frame clones, with some not included. This table has around 180,000 clones, about 80% appearing once. On this clone itself: Its antigen is still unknown.

Points from the study as a whole: Other equally common chains were less clonally expanded than HLA-associated TCR beta chains, a later analysis showed. One variant, a missense change in DCLRE1C, was linked in a later analysis to TCR beta V- and J-gene trimming.

This sequence joins TRBV5-4 and TRBJ1-3, with 8 bases identical to TRBD1. The TCR originated in a woman between 50 and 59 years old in good health and CMV-seronegative. The sequencing input was PBMCs. As DNA, the CDR3 is TGTGCCAGCAGCTTGGATGCCGGACAGGGCATGGGAAACACCATATATTTT. The encoded protein is CASSLDAGQGMGNTIYF.